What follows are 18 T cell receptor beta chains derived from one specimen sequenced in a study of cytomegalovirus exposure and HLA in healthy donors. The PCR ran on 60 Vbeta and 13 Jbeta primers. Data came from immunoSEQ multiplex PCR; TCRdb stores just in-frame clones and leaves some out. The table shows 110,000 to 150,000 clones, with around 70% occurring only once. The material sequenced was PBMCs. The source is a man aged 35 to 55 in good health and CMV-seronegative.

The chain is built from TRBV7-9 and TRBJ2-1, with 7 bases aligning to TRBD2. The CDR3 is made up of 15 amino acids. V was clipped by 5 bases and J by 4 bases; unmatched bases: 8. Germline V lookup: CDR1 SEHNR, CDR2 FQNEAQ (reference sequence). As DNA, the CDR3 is TGTGCCAGCAGCCCACTAGCGACCTTATACAATGAGCAGTTCTTC. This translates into CASSPLATLYNEQFF.

CDR3 DNA sequence: TGTGCCAGCCCCCCCGGGGCGGGAGACGGAAACACCATATATTTT. It codes for CASPPGAGDGNTIYF. The V gene is TRBV2, the J gene TRBJ1-3, with D maybe TRBD1 (5 bases). Germline V gene data show CDR1 as SNHLY and CDR2 as FYNNEI. Between the trimmed V and J ends, which lost 8 bases and 4 bases, there was a span of 18 bases. CDR3 length: 15 amino acids.

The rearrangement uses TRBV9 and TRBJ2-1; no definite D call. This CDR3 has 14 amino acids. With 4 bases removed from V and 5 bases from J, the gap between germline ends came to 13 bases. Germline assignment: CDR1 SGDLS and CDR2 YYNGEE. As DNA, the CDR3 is TGTGCCAGCAGCATCTCCTACCGGGACAATGAGCAGTTCTTC. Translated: CASSISYRDNEQFF. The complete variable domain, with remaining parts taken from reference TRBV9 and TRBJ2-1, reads DSGVTQTPKHLITATGQRVTLRCSPRSGDLSVYWYQQSLDQGLQFLIQYYNGEERAKGNILERFSAQQFPDLHSELNLSSLELGDSALYFCASSISYRDNEQFFGPGTRLTVL.

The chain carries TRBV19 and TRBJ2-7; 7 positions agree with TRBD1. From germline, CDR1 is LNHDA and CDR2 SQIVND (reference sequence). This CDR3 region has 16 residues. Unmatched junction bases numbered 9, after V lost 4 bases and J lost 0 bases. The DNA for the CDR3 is TGTGCCAGTAGTAGAGCTTCGGGGACAGTCTCCTACGAGCAGTACTTC. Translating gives CASSRASGTVSYEQYF.

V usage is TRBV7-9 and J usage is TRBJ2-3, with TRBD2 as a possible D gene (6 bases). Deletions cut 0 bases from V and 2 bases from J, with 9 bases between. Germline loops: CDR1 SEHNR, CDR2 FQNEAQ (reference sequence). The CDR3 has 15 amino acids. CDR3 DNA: TGTGCCAGCAGCTTAGCGGGGGGATACACAGATACGCAGTATTTT. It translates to CASSLAGGYTDTQYF. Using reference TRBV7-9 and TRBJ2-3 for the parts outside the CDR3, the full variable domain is DTGVSQNPRHKITKRGQNVTFRCDPISEHNRLYWYRQTLGQGPEFLTYFQNEAQLEKSRLLSDRFSAERPKGSFSTLEIQRTEQGDSAMYLCASSLAGGYTDTQYFGPGTRLTVL.

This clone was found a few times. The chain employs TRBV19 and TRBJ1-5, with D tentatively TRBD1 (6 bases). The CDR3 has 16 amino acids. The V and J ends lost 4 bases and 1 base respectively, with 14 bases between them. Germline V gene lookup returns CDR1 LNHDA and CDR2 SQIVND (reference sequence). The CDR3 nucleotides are TGTGCCAGTAGTAAAGGAGGACAGCAGAGCAATCAGCCCCAGCATTTT. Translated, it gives CASSKGGQQSNQPQHF.

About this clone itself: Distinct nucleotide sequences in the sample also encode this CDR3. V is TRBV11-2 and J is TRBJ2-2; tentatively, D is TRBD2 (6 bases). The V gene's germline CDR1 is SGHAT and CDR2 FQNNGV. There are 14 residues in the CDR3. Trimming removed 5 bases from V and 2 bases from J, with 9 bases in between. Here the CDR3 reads CASSLGLNTGELFF. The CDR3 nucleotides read TGTGCCAGCAGCCTGGGACTTAACACCGGGGAGCTGTTTTTT. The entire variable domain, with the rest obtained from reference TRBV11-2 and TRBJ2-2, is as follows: EAGVAQSPRYKIIEKRQSVAFWCNPISGHATLYWYQQILGQGPKLLIQFQNNGVVDDSQLPKDRFSAERLKGVDSTLKIQPAKLEDSAVYLCASSLGLNTGELFFGEGSRLTVL.

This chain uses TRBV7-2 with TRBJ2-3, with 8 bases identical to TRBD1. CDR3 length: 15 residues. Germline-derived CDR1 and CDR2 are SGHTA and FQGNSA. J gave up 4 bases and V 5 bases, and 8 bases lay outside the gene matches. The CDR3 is CASSIGTGYSDTQYF. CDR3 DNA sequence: TGTGCCAGCAGCATCGGGACAGGCTATTCAGATACGCAGTATTTT.

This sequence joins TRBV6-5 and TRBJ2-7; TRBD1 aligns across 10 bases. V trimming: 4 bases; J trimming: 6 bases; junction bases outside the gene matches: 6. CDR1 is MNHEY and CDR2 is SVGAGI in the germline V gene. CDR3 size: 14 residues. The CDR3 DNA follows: TGTGCCAGCAGTTCTCGGACAGGGGGAAGCGAGCAGTACTTC. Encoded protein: CASSSRTGGSEQYF.

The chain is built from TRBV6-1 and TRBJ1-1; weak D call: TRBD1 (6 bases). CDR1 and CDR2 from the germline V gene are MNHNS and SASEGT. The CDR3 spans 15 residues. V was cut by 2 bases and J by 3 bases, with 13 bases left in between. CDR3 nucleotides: TGTGCCAGCAGTGAAAGGACGGGGGGCCACACTGAAGCTTTCTTT. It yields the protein CASSERTGGHTEAFF.

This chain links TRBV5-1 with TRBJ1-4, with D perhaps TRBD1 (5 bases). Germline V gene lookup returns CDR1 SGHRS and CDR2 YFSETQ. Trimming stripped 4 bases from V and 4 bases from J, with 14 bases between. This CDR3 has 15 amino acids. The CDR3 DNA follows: TGCGCCAGCAGCCCCACGGGGGGGATTAATGAAAAACTGTTTTTT. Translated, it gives CASSPTGGINEKLFF.

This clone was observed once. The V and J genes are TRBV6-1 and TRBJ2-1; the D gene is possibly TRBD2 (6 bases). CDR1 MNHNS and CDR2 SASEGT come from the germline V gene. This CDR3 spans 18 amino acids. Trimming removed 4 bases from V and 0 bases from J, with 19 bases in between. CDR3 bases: TGTGCCAGCAGTGCCCGCCCCCAGGGACTCAGCTCCTACAATGAGCAGTTCTTC. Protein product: CASSARPQGLSSYNEQFF.

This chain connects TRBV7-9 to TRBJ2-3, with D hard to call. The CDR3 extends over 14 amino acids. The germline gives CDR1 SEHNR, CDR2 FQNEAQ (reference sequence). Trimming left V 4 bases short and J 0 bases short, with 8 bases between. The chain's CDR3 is CASSSLSSTDTQYF. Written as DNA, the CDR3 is TGTGCCAGCAGCTCCCTTTCCAGCACAGATACGCAGTATTTT.

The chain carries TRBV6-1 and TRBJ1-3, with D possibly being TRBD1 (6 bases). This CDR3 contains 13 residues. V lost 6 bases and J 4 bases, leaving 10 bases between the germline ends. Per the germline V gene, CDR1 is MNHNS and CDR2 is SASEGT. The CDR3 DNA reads TGTGCCAGCAGGGCAGGGGCAGGAAACACCATATATTTT. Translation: CASRAGAGNTIYF.

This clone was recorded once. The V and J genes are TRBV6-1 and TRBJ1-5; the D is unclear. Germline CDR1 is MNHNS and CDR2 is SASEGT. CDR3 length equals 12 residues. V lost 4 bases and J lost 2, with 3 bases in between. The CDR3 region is CASSAGNQPQHF. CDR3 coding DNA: TGTGCCAGCAGTGCCGGCAATCAGCCCCAGCATTTT.

The CDR3 DNA reads as TGTGCCAGTTGTGGCGGGGTATGCACTGAAGCTTTCTTT. It is translated as CASCGGVCTEAFF. The chain is built from TRBV28 and TRBJ1-1; unclear D gene. Germline V gene sequence: CDR1 MDHEN, CDR2 SYDVKM. The V end was cut by 9 bases, the J end by 4 bases, with 15 bases between. CDR3 length: 13 residues.

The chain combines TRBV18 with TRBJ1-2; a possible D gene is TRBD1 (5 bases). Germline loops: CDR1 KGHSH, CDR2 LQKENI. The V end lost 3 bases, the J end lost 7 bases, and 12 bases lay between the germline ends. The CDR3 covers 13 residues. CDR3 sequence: CASSPGGSAGYTF. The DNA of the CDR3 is TGTGCCAGCTCACCCGGGGGTTCGGCTGGCTACACCTTC.

CDR3 DNA: TGCGCCAGCAGCTTGTCCAGGGCGGGGGCCAACGTCCTGACTTTC. Translating it yields CASSLSRAGANVLTF. This chain uses TRBV5-1 with TRBJ2-6; the D gene is possibly TRBD1 (5 bases). This CDR3 region has 15 residues. Germline V gene lookup returns CDR1 SGHRS and CDR2 YFSETQ. V was trimmed by 1 base and J by 4 bases, leaving 9 bases between them.